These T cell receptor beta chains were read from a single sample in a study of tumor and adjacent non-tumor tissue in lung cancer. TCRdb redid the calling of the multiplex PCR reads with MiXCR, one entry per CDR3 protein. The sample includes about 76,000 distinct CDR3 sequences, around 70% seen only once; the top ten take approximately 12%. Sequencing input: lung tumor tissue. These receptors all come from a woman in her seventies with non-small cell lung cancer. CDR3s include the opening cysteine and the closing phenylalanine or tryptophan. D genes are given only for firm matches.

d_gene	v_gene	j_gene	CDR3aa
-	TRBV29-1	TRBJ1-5	CRAREHSKQPQHF
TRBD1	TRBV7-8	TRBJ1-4	CASSLERGDRGITNDKLFF
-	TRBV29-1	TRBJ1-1	CIGGTEAFF
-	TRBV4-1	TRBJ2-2	CASSRPLCATGELFF
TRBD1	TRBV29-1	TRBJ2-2	CSVEAARPGGAGELFF
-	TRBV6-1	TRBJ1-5	CAISVVLDPNQPQHF
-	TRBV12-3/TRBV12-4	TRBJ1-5	CASSLGAMGGDQPRHF
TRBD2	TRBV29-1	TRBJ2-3	CRAAGLAGVQDTQYF
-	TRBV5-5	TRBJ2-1	CANTGDLNTDNERFF
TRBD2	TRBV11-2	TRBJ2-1	CASSLLGTSGSSMFF
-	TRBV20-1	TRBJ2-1	CSAAGMRQYNEQFF
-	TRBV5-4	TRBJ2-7	CASRSGAAIYERYF
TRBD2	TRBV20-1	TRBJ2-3	CSPRVAGGIGTDTQYF
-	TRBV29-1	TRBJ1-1	CSVPTWTHAAFF
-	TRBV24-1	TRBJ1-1	CATLNTQNTEAFF
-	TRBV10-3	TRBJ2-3	CASFGQGVTDMQYF
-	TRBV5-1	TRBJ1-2	CASSSWTVSYGYTF
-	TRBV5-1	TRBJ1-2	CASSPRGTLDAYTF
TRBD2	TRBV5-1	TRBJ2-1	CSISLASGRSNEHFF
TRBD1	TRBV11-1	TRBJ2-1	CASSATGTGGLEQFF
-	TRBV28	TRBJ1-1	CASSFEGGGTEAFF
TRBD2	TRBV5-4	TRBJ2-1	CTSSWPSGGINEQFF
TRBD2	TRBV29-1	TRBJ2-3	CSVDSGGRDTRYF
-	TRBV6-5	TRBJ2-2	CASSSLRSTGELFF
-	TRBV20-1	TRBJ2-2	CSSSSQLDTGELFF
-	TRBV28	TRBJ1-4	CASSLRGASEKLFF
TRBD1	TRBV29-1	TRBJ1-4	CSVDYSGTVREKPFF
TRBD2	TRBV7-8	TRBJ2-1	CASSPRRVAGHSSYNEQFF
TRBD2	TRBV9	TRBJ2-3	CASSVGSSGSSDTLYF
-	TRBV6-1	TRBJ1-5	CASSEASTRADQPHHF
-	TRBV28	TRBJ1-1	CASRRSVQLNIEAFF
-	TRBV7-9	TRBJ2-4	CASSLTISPFAKNIQYF
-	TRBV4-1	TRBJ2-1	CASSQAVRVGESDEQFF
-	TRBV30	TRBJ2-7	CAYERRAGSISYEQDF
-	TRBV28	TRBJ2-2	CASRDREFTGELFF
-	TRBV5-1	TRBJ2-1	CASSLRRYTGSSYNEQFF
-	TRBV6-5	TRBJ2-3	CGSSPPAPNTQYF
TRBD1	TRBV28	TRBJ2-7	CASRLRDRQFPVQYF
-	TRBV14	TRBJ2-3	CASSPHTDTQYF
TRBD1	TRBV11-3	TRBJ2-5	CASSLVGGPGTVQETQYF
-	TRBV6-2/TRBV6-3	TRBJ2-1	CTSSYAGTRDNEQFF
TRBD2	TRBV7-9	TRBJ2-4	CASSSQLAGLSKNIRYF
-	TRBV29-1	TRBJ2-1	CGVDREYNEQFF
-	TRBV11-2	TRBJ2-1	CASSLDQMDYSEQFF
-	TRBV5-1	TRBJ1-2	CASSLTVSHRYYGYTF
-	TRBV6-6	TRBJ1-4	CAGSYGDNTQKLFF
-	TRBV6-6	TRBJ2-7	CASSYPRKVSSYEQYF
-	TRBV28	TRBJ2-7	CASKPRAESYEHYF
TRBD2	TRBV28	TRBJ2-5	CASSSLPGLAGAGTQETQYF
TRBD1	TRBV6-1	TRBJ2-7	CASSTRTGGLCRYF
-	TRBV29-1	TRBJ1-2	CSVVGQNYGYTF
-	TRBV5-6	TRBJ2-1	CASSYRNGGVNEQSF